This is a list of T cell receptor beta chains from one sample in a study of long-term antiretroviral therapy in people with HIV. The assay was immunoSEQ multiplex PCR, and TCRdb's table has in-frame clones only and misses some. The sample holds roughly 30,000 clones; over 80% are singletons and the top ten take more than 8%. The material was unsorted PBMCs, obtained about 2.7 years after starting antiretroviral therapy. These receptors came from a man aged 25 to 40 with HIV. Each CDR3 is given with its conserved first and last residue. D genes are given only for firm matches. The listing skips clone size in some rows; elsewhere it reads once, few, many or a size class.

v_gene	abundance	j_gene	d_gene	CDR3aa	CDR3nt
TRBV4-2	.	TRBJ1-1	TRBD1	CASSQFSGQGANTEAFF	TGTGCCAGCAGCCAATTTTCAGGACAGGGGGCGAACACTGAAGCTTTCTTT
TRBV30	.	TRBJ1-1	TRBD1	CAWTRGRDTEAFF	TGTGCCTGGACCAGGGGGCGCGACACTGAAGCTTTCTTT
TRBV27	.	TRBJ2-3	.	CASSAGDSRRVWDTQYF	TGTGCCAGCAGTGCGGGGGACAGTCGAAGGGTTTGGGATACGCAGTATTTT
TRBV30	.	TRBJ2-5	.	CAWSVRGGVRVETQYF	TGTGCCTGGAGTGTAAGGGGGGGCGTTCGGGTAGAGACCCAGTACTTC
TRBV5-1	.	TRBJ2-2	.	CASSWTIIGPGELFF	TGCGCCAGCAGCTGGACTATTATAGGGCCCGGGGAGCTGTTTTTT
TRBV2	.	TRBJ2-7	.	CASSEPTGRSYEQYF	TGTGCCAGCAGTGAACCGACAGGCCGCTCCTACGAGCAGTACTTC
TRBV11-2	.	TRBJ2-1	.	CASSFRSGGFFDEQFF	TGTGCCAGCAGCTTTCGTAGCGGAGGGTTTTTCGATGAGCAGTTCTTC
TRBV27	.	TRBJ2-7	.	CASSFSSPRYEQYF	TGTGCCAGCAGTTTTTCCTCCCCCCGCTACGAGCAGTACTTC
TRBV6-5	few	TRBJ1-2	.	CASSHQYANYGYTF	TGTGCCAGCAGTCACCAGTACGCTAACTATGGCTACACCTTC
TRBV2	.	TRBJ1-2	.	CASSEGEGYGYTF	TGTGCCAGCAGTGAAGGAGAGGGCTATGGCTACACCTTC
TRBV5-4	.	TRBJ2-2	TRBD2	CASRREGLDDTGELFF	TGTGCCAGCAGACGGGAGGGACTAGACGACACCGGGGAGCTGTTTTTT
TRBV9	.	TRBJ2-3	.	CASSRRGRVADTQYF	TGTGCCAGCAGTCGTAGGGGCAGGGTTGCAGATACGCAGTATTTT
TRBV19	medium-sized	TRBJ1-2	.	CASSIRTLTSGYTF	TGTGCCAGTAGTATTAGGACTTTAACAAGTGGCTACACCTTC
TRBV4-1	.	TRBJ2-1	.	CASSQEAVYNEQFF	TGCGCCAGCAGCCAAGAGGCTGTCTACAATGAGCAGTTCTTC
TRBV7-8	.	TRBJ2-5	.	CASSLVGQGETQYF	TGTGCCAGCAGCTTAGTTGGGCAGGGTGAGACCCAGTACTTC
TRBV5-5	.	TRBJ1-1	.	CASSLADGGTEAFF	TGTGCCAGCAGCTTGGCCGACGGGGGGACTGAAGCTTTCTTT
TRBV5-6	once	TRBJ2-3	TRBD2	CASSLLAGGYTSTDTQYF	TGTGCCAGCAGCTTACTAGCGGGGGGATATACTAGCACAGATACGCAGTATTTT
TRBV12-5	.	TRBJ1-2	TRBD1	CASGLGGGDYGYTF	TGTGCTAGTGGTTTGGGAGGGGGCGACTATGGCTACACCTTC
TRBV6-5	.	TRBJ1-5	.	CASSSRGPNQPQHF	TGTGCCAGCAGTTCAAGAGGTCCAAATCAGCCCCAGCATTTT
TRBV27	.	TRBJ1-2	.	CASSKQGPGGYTF	TGTGCCAGCAGTAAACAGGGCCCGGGTGGCTACACCTTC
TRBV19	.	TRBJ1-5	.	CASRTIGPGDIQPQHF	TGTGCCAGTAGGACCATAGGCCCTGGGGACATCCAGCCCCAGCATTTT
TRBV5-4	.	TRBJ2-1	TRBD2	CASSYGGGSSYNEQFF	TGTGCCAGCAGTTACGGGGGGGGGAGCTCCTACAATGAGCAGTTCTTC
TRBV7-3	.	TRBJ2-2	TRBD1	CASRGQGYTGELFF	TGTGCCAGCAGGGGACAGGGCTACACCGGGGAGCTGTTTTTT
TRBV5-6	.	TRBJ1-5	TRBD1	CASSLFGGQSNQPQHF	TGTGCCAGCAGCCTCTTTGGGGGACAGAGCAATCAGCCCCAGCATTTT
TRBV18	.	TRBJ2-2	.	CASSPLGVRPNTGELFF	TGTGCCAGCTCACCACTAGGAGTCAGACCGAACACCGGGGAGCTGTTTTTT